This TCR beta chain was recorded in a study of Ad26.COV2.S vaccination and SARS-CoV-2 variants. The treatment here: some 20 received Ad26.COV2.S at low or high dose, single or two shots; about 5 received placebo; per-sample allocation not given. Collection of samples fell on day 63 after the first vaccine or placebo injection. This CDR3 is built from 14 residues. Germline-derived CDR1 and CDR2 are MDHEN and SYDVKM. The V gene end was trimmed by 6 bases and the J gene end by 7 bases; junction bases not matched to a gene: 6. Libraries were prepared by immunoSEQ multiplex PCR; TCRdb keeps only in-frame clonotypes and omits some of them. This table has more than 300,000 clones, about 89% appearing once.

The J gene is TRBJ1-6, the V gene TRBV28; 7 nucleotides line up with TRBD1. This clonotype was obtained from a person between 18 and 59 years old who received the Ad26.COV2.S COVID-19 vaccine or a placebo. The starting material was peripheral blood, obtained in a trial of Ad26.COV2.S vaccine versus placebo. DNA for the CDR3: TGTGCCAGCAGACCCGGACAGGTGAATTCACCCCTCCACTTT. Its protein is CASRPGQVNSPLHF.